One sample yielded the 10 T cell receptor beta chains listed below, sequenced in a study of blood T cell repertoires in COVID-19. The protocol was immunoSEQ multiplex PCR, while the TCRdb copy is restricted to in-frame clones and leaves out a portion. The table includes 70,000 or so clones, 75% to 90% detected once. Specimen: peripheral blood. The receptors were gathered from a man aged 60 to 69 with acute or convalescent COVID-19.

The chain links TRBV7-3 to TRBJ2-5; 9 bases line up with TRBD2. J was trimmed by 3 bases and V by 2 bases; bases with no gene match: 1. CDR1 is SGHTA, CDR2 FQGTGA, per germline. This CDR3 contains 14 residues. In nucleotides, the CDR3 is TGTGCCAGCAGCTTAGCGGGGGGGAAAGAGACCCAGTACTTC. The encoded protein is CASSLAGGKETQYF.

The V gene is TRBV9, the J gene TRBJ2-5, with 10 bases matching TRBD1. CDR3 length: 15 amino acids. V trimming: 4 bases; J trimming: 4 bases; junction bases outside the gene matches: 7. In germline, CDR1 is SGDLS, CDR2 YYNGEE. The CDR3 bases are TGTGCCAGCAGCATAAGGACAGGGGGTGGAGAGACCCAGTACTTC. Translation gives CASSIRTGGGETQYF.

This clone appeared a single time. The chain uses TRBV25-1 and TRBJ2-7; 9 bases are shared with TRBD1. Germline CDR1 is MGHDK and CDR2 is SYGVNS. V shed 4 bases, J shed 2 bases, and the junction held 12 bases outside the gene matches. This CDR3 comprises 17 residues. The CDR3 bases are TGTGCCAGCAGTGGACAGGACAGGGGCCGCCCCACCTACGAGCAGTACTTC. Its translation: CASSGQDRGRPTYEQYF.

In DNA, the CDR3 is TGTGCCAGCAGCCAACTAGCGGGGTCCTACAATGAGCAGTTCTTC. It encodes CASSQLAGSYNEQFF. The V and J genes are TRBV7-7 and TRBJ2-1, with TRBD2 matching 10 bases. J was trimmed by 1 base and V by 5 bases; bases with no gene match: 2. The CDR3 is 15 amino acids. Per the germline V gene, CDR1 is SSHAT and CDR2 is FNYEAQ (reference sequence).

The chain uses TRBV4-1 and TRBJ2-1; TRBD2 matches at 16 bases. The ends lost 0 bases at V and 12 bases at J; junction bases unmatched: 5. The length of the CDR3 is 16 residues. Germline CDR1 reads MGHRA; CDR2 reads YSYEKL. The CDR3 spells CASSQEGTSGRASQFF. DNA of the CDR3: TGCGCCAGCAGCCAAGAAGGGACTAGCGGGAGGGCCTCGCAGTTCTTC.

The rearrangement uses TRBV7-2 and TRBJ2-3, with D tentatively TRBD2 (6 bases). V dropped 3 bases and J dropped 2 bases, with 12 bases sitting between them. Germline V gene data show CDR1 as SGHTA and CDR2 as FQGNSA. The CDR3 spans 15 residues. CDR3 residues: CASSFGAGYTDTQYF. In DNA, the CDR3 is TGTGCCAGCAGCTTTGGCGCGGGATACACAGATACGCAGTATTTT. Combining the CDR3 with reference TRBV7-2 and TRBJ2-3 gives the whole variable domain GAGVSQSPSNKVTEKGKDVELRCDPISGHTALYWYRQSLGQGLEFLIYFQGNSAPDKSGLPSDRFSAERTGGSVSTLTIQRTQQEDSAVYLCASSFGAGYTDTQYFGPGTRLTVL.

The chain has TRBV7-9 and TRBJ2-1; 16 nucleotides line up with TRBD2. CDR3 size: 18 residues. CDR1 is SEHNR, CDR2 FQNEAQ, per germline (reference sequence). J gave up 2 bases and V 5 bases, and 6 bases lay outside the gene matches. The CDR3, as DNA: TGTGCCAGCAGCACCGGGACTAGCGGGAGGGCCGCCTACAATGAGCAGTTCTTC. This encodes CASSTGTSGRAAYNEQFF.

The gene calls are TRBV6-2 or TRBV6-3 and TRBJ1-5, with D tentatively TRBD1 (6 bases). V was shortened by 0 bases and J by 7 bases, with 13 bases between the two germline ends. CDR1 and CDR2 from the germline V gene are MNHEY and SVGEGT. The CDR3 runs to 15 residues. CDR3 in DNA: TGTGCCAGCAGTTACTCGGGCAGGGGAGGGCAGCCCCAGCATTTT. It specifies CASSYSGRGGQPQHF.

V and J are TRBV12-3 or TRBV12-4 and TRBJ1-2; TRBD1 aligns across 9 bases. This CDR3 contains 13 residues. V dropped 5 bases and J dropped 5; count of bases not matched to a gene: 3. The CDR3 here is CASSGGTGYGYTF. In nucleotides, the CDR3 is TGTGCCAGCAGTGGTGGGACAGGGTATGGCTACACCTTC.

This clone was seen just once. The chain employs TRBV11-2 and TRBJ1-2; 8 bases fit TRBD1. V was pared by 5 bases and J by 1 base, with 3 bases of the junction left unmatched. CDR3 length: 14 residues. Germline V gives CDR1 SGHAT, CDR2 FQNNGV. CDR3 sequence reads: CASSADRVNYGYTF. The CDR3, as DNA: TGTGCCAGCAGCGCGGACAGGGTTAACTATGGCTACACCTTC.